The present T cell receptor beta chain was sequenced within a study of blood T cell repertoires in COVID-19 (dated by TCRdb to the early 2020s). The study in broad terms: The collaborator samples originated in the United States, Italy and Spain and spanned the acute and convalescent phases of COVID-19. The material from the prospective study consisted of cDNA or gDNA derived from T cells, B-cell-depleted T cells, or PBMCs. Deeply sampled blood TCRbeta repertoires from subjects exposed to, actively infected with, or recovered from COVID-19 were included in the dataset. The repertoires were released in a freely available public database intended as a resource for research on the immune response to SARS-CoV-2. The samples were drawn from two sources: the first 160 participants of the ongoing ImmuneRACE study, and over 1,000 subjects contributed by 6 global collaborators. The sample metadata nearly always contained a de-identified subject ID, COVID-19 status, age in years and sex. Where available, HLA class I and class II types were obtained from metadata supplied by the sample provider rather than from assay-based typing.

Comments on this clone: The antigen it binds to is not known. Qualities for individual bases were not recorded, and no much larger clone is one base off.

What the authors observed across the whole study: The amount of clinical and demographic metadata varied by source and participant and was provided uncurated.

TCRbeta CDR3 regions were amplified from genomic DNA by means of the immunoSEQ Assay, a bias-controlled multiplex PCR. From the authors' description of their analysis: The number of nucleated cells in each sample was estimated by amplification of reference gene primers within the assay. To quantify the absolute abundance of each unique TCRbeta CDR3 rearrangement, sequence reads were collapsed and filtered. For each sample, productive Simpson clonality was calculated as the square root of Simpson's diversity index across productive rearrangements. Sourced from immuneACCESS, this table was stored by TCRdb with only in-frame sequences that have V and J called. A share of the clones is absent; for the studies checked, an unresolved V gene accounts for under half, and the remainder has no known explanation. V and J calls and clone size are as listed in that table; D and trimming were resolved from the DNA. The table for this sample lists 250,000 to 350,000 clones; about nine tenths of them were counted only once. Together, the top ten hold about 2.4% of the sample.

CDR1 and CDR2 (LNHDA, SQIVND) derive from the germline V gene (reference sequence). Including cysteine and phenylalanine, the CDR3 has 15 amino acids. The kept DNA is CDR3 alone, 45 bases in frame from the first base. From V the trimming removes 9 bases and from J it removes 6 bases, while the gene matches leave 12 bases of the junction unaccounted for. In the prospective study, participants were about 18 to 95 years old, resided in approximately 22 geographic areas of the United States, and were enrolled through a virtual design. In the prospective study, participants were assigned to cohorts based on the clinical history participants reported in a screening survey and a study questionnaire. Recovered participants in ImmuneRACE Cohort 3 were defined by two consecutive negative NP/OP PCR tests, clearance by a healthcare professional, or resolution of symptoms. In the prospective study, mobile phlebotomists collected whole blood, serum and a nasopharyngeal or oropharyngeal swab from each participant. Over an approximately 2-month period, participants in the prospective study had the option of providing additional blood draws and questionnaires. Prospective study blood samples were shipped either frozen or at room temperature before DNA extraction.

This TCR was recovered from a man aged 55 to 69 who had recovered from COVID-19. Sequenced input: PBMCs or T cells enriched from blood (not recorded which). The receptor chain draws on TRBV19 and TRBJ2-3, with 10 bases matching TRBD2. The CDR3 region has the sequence CASQDPGLARDTQYF. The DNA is TGTGCCAGCCAAGATCCGGGACTAGCGCGTGATACGCAGTATTTT.